The clone carrying this TCR beta chain was seen only a few times. The record originates from a study of T-cell reconstitution after alpha-beta-depleted transplantation in children. The V end was cut by 0 bases, the J end by 4 bases, with 6 bases between. Germline V gives CDR1 LGHNA, CDR2 YSLEER. CDR3 length equals 13 residues. As it was prepared, the TCRbeta library received unique molecular identifiers. TCRdb re-analysed the PCR reads in MiXCR, keeping a single row per CDR3 protein. The table shows approximately 400,000 distinct CDR3 sequences, with about 11% occurring only once. The TCR originated in a human donor who donated a stem cell graft to a child with acute myeloid leukemia. This chain joins TRBV4-3 and TRBJ2-5; D ambiguous. The starting material was PBMCs from the stem cell graft donor, obtained from the stem cell graft. The CDR3: CASSQEGSETQYF. For the CDR3, the DNA is TGCGCCAGCAGCCAAGAGGGTTCAGAGACCCAGTACTTC.